The 18 T cell receptor beta chains listed next were all sequenced from one sample in a study of shared clonotypes between healthy human individuals. Clones were read by immunoSEQ multiplex PCR, and TCRdb kept only the in-frame ones, dropping some. The sample carries some 2.4 million clones, approximately 94% recorded once. Sample: naive CD4+ T cells from PBMCs. The subset is: CD45RA+ positively selected. The receptor set was obtained from a man younger than 35 in good health. Some clones in this sample may be carry-over from other donors' samples.

The genes are TRBV2 and TRBJ1-2; the D is unclear. Trimming pared 2 bases from V and 4 bases from J, leaving 11 bases between. The CDR3 totals 14 residues. In germline, CDR1 is SNHLY, CDR2 FYNNEI. This CDR3 is CASSERQLLYGYTF. In nucleotides, the CDR3 is TGTGCCAGCAGTGAAAGGCAACTCCTCTATGGCTACACCTTC.

This chain links TRBV4-3 with TRBJ2-7; no firm D call. CDR1 is LGHNA, CDR2 YSLEER, per germline. Trimming pared 1 base from V and 3 bases from J, leaving 13 bases between. CDR3 length: 15 amino acids. For the CDR3, the DNA is TGCGCCAGCAGCCAAGGAACAGAGAAGAACTACGAGCAGTACTTC. As protein: CASSQGTEKNYEQYF.

The chain joins TRBV15 to TRBJ2-3, with 9 bases aligning to TRBD1. This CDR3 is 13 amino acids long. Germline-derived CDR1 and CDR2 are LNHNV and YYDKDF (reference sequence). The V gene end was trimmed by 8 bases and the J gene end by 7 bases; junction bases not matched to a gene: 7. The CDR3 loop is CATAWGQGNTQYF. The CDR3 bases are TGTGCCACCGCGTGGGGACAGGGTAATACGCAGTATTTT.

The chain uses TRBV19 and TRBJ2-3, with 8 bases lining up with TRBD1. CDR1 and CDR2 from the germline V gene are LNHDA and SQIVND (reference sequence). The ends lost 3 bases at V and 6 bases at J; junction bases unmatched: 5. This CDR3 is built from 14 residues. The DNA of the CDR3 is TGTGCCAGTAGTATCTGGCAGGGGGCGGATACGCAGTATTTT. The encoded protein is CASSIWQGADTQYF.

To note about this clone: Other DNA variants within this sample encode the same CDR3. The chain couples TRBV9 to TRBJ1-1; D is uncertain. V dropped 0 bases and J dropped 0 bases, with 9 bases sitting between them. The CDR3 totals 15 residues. CDR1 and CDR2 (germline): SGDLS, YYNGEE. CDR3 in amino acids: CASSVGLQMNTEAFF. The CDR3 DNA sequence: TGTGCCAGCAGCGTAGGGTTGCAGATGAACACTGAAGCTTTCTTT. Using reference TRBV9 and TRBJ1-1 for the parts outside the CDR3, the full variable domain is DSGVTQTPKHLITATGQRVTLRCSPRSGDLSVYWYQQSLDQGLQFLIQYYNGEERAKGNILERFSAQQFPDLHSELNLSSLELGDSALYFCASSVGLQMNTEAFFGQGTRLTVV.

The chain has TRBV2 and TRBJ2-1; 7 bases match TRBD2. Germline CDR1 SNHLY, CDR2 FYNNEI. The CDR3 covers 14 residues. The trim removed 4 bases at V and 3 bases at J, leaving 3 bases unmatched. DNA for the CDR3: TGTGCCAGCAGTGGTCTAGCGGACTACAATGAGCAGTTCTTC. This gives the protein CASSGLADYNEQFF.

The chain employs TRBV2 and TRBJ1-2; a possible D gene is TRBD1 (6 bases). V was clipped by 4 bases and J by 4 bases, with 10 bases between them. The CDR3 loop spans 13 amino acids. Germline assignment: CDR1 SNHLY and CDR2 FYNNEI. This chain's CDR3 is CASSAGQTYGYTF. DNA of the CDR3: TGTGCCAGCAGTGCCGGACAGACCTATGGCTACACCTTC.

The V call is TRBV14, the J call TRBJ1-1, with unresolved D. The germline V gene has CDR1 SGHDN and CDR2 FVKESK. The CDR3 sequence is 13 residues long. V gave up 4 bases and J gave up 4 bases, with 10 bases separating them. The CDR3 nucleotides are TGTGCCAGCAGCCTTTTTCGGAGCACTGAAGCTTTCTTT. It codes for CASSLFRSTEAFF.

This clone was seen a few times. V is TRBV30 and J is TRBJ1-5; D remains unclear. CDR3 size: 15 residues. Trimming removed 0 bases at V and 0 bases at J, with 9 bases between. From germline, CDR1 is GTSNPN and CDR2 SVGIG (reference sequence). CDR3 bases: TGTGCCTGGAGTGTCTCGGTTAATAGCAATCAGCCCCAGCATTTT. This translates into CAWSVSVNSNQPQHF.

The chain links TRBV27 to TRBJ2-7, with TRBD2 identical over 7 bases. Trimming at V came to 1 base and at J to 6 bases, leaving 9 bases not matched to a gene. Germline V gene sequence: CDR1 MNHEY, CDR2 SMNVEV (reference sequence). CDR3 size: 15 residues. The CDR3, as DNA: TGTGCCAGCAGTTTATGGGCGGGAGTACCGGCCGAGCAGTACTTC. It is translated as CASSLWAGVPAEQYF.

V and J are TRBV7-9 and TRBJ2-7; tentatively, D is TRBD1 (5 bases). Trimming stripped 5 bases from V and 4 bases from J, with 15 bases between. There are 14 residues in the CDR3. Per germline, CDR1 SEHNR and CDR2 FQNEAQ (reference sequence). The CDR3 DNA sequence: TGTGCCAGCAGCCGCCTAGGGGCGATATACGAGCAGTACTTC. It is translated as CASSRLGAIYEQYF.

V is TRBV14 and J is TRBJ2-3; D is perhaps TRBD1 or TRBD2 (5 bases each). The CDR3 consists of 15 residues. The germline V and J ends were trimmed by 3 bases and 9 bases, with 19 bases remaining between them. Germline V CDR1 and CDR2: SGHDN, FVKESK. This CDR3 is CASSQDLPAWGTQYF. The CDR3 region has the DNA TGTGCCAGCAGCCAGGACCTACCGGCGTGGGGGACGCAGTATTTT.

The chain carries TRBV11-2 and TRBJ2-1, with 7 nucleotides matching TRBD1. V gave up 1 base and J gave up 12 bases; unmatched junction bases: 6. The CDR3 totals 13 residues. The germline gives CDR1 SGHAT, CDR2 FQNNGV. DNA for the CDR3: TGTGCCAGCAGCTTAGCTGGGGCAGGGGGGCAGTTCTTC. Its protein product is CASSLAGAGGQFF. Together with reference TRBV11-2 and TRBJ2-1, the CDR3 gives the full variable domain: EAGVAQSPRYKIIEKRQSVAFWCNPISGHATLYWYQQILGQGPKLLIQFQNNGVVDDSQLPKDRFSAERLKGVDSTLKIQPAKLEDSAVYLCASSLAGAGGQFFGPGTRLTVL.

CDR3 nucleotides: TGTGCCAGCAGCTTAGTGACTAGCGAGATCTACAATGAGCAGTTCTTC. It specifies CASSLVTSEIYNEQFF. The chain is built from TRBV7-9 and TRBJ2-1, with 8 positions matching TRBD2. Germline values: CDR1 SEHNR, CDR2 FQNEAQ (reference sequence). CDR3 length equals 16 residues. V gave up 1 base and J gave up 3 bases; unmatched junction bases: 5.

The J gene is TRBJ2-5, the V gene TRBV5-1; perhaps TRBD2 as D (6 bases). The CDR3 sequence is 14 residues long. Germline values: CDR1 SGHRS, CDR2 YFSETQ. Trimming took 4 bases from V and 3 from J, leaving 13 bases between them. CDR3 sequence (DNA): TGCGCCAGCAGCCCGGAGGGCAGAAAAGAGACCCAGTACTTC. Amino acid sequence: CASSPEGRKETQYF. The full variable domain, completed using reference TRBV5-1 and TRBJ2-5, is KAGVTQTPRYLIKTRGQQVTLSCSPISGHRSVSWYQQTPGQGLQFLFEYFSETQRNKGNFPGRFSGRQFSNSRSEMNVSTLELGDSALYLCASSPEGRKETQYFGPGTRLLVL.

This clone is a singleton in its sample. This chain links TRBV11-1 with TRBJ2-7; TRBD1 matches 10 bases. J was trimmed by 2 bases and V by 3 bases; bases with no gene match: 7. Germline lookup yields CDR1 SGHAT and CDR2 FQDESV (reference sequence). The CDR3 length is 16 residues. For the CDR3, the DNA is TGTGCCAGCAGCTTCCCCGGGACAGGGGTCGCCTACGAGCAGTACTTC. Translated: CASSFPGTGVAYEQYF. The full variable domain, its missing parts supplied by reference TRBV11-1 and TRBJ2-7, is EAEVAQSPRYKITEKSQAVAFWCDPISGHATLYWYRQILGQGPELLVQFQDESVVDDSQLPKDRFSAERLKGVDSTLKIQPAELGDSAMYLCASSFPGTGVAYEQYFGPGTRLTVT.

This rearrangement joins TRBV15 to TRBJ2-5, with 7 bases that match TRBD1. The trim removed 1 base at V and 1 base at J, leaving 0 bases unmatched. From germline, CDR1 is LNHNV and CDR2 YYDKDF (reference sequence). The CDR3 totals 14 residues. The CDR3 nucleotides read TGTGCCACCAGCAGAGGGGACAGCCAAGAGACCCAGTACTTC. Its protein product is CATSRGDSQETQYF.

J is TRBJ2-7 and V is TRBV19; D not resolved. The germline CDR1 and CDR2 sequences are LNHDA and SQIVND (reference sequence). The CDR3 covers 11 residues. Trimming took 6 bases from V and 3 from J, leaving 6 bases between them. The CDR3 sequence: CASRRGYEQYF. Written as DNA, the CDR3 is TGTGCCAGTAGGCGAGGCTACGAGCAGTACTTC.